Listed here is a single T cell receptor beta chain. Its antigen is unidentified. The data derive from a study of T-cell reconstitution after alpha-beta-depleted transplantation in children. Unique molecular identifiers were used in preparing the TCRbeta library. MiXCR, run by TCRdb on the PCR reads, gives a single entry per CDR3 protein. This sample has about 420,000 distinct CDR3 sequences, with roughly 15% found just once. J was trimmed by 4 bases and V by 7 bases; bases with no gene match: 4. The CDR3 totals 14 residues. Study-wide results and limits: Surviving thymic progenitors and recipient T cells were the source of high TCRbeta diversity at day 60 in some patients. After one year, T-cell counts and TCRbeta diversity mostly came from new T cells. Alpha-beta T cells about two months after transplant reportedly derived from several hundred expanded graft clones.

The receptor was derived from a boy in the first two years of life who had a stem cell transplant for Wiskott-Aldrich syndrome, so the T cells may come from the graft donor. The rearrangement links TRBV12-3 or TRBV12-4 to TRBJ2-1; TRBD1 matches 10 bases. The source was PBMCs, mostly from graft donor cells, collected 360 days after TCRalphabeta/CD19-depleted stem cell transplant. CDR3 coding DNA: TGTGCCAGCAATCCGGGACAGGGGTACAATGAGCAGTTCTTC. Amino acids: CASNPGQGYNEQFF.